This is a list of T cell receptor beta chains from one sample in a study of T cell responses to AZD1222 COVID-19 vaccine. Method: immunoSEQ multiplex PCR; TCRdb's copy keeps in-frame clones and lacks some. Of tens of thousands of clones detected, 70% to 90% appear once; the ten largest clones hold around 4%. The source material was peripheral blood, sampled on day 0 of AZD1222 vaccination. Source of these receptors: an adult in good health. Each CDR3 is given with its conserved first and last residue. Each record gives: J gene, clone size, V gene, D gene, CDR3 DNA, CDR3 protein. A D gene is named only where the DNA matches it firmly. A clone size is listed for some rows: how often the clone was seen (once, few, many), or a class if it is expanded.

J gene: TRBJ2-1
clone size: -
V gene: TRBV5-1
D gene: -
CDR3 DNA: TGCGCCAGCAGCTCCCCCCGTGAAGAACAACGGCCCTACAATGAGCAGTTCTTC
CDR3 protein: CASSSPREEQRPYNEQFF

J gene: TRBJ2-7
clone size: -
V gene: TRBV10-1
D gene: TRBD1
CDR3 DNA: TGCGCCAGCAGTATGGGACAGGGGGCCCATTCTTCCTACGAGCAGTACTTC
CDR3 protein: CASSMGQGAHSSYEQYF

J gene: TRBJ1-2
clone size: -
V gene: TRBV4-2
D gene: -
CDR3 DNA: TGTGCCAGCAGCCAACAGGGAGGGACTCACTATGGCTACACCTTC
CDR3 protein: CASSQQGGTHYGYTF

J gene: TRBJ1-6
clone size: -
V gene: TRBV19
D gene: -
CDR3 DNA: TGTGCCAGTAGTACCCTTTCCACGGGAATCGAGGGACCCCTCCACTTT
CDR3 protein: CASSTLSTGIEGPLHF

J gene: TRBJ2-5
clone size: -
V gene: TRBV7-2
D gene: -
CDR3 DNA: TGTGCCAGCAGCTTAGTAACGGGCAAAGAGACCCAGTACTTC
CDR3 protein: CASSLVTGKETQYF

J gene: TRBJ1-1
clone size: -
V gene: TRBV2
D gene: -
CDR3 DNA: TGTGCCAGCAGTGAACAGGGGAGGGACACTGAAGCTTTCTTT
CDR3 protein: CASSEQGRDTEAFF

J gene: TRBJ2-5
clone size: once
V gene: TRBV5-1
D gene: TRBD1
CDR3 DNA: TGCGCCAGCAGCTCTACAGGGGCTACGCCAGAGACCCAGTACTTC
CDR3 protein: CASSSTGATPETQYF

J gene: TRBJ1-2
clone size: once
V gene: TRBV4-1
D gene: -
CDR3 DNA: TGCGCCAGCAGCCAAGATCTTAGGGCCGGCTACACCTTC
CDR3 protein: CASSQDLRAGYTF

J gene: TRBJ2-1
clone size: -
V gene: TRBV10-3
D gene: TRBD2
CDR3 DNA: TGTGCCATCAGTGAGTCGGACGGGGGGGAGCAGTTCTTC
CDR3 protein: CAISESDGGEQFF

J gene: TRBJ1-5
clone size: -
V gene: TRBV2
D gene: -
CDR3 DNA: TGTGCCAGCAGTGGGTGGACCCTGGGACAGCCCCAGCATTTT
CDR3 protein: CASSGWTLGQPQHF

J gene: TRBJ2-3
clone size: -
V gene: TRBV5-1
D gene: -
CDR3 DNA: TGCGCCAGCTCCAGGGGGGGCACAGATACGCAGTATTTT
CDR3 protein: CASSRGGTDTQYF

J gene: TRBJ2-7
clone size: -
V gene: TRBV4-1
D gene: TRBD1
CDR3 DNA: TGCGCCAGCAGCCGGGGCCCAAGACAGGGAGCTTCCTACGAGCAGTACTTC
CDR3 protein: CASSRGPRQGASYEQYF

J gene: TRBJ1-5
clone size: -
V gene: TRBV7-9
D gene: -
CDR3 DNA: TGTGCCAGCACCGGTGGACAGAATCAGCCCCAGCATTTT
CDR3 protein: CASTGGQNQPQHF

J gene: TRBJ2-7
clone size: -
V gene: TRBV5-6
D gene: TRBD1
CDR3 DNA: TGTGCCAGCAGCTTGAAGGGACAGAGCTACGAGCAGTACTTC
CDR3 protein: CASSLKGQSYEQYF

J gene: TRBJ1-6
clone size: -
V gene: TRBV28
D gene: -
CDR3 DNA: TGTGCCAGCAGTTTATTTAGATTAGCGGGGGCTGGTGGAGATTCACCCCTCCACTTT
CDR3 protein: CASSLFRLAGAGGDSPLHF

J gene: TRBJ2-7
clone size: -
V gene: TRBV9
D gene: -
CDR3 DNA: TGTGCCAGCAGCGTAGGGGGATCGGGGGCTACCGAGCAGTACTTC
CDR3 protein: CASSVGGSGATEQYF

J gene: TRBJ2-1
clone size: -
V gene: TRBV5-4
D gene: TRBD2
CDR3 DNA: TGTGCCAGCAGCTCCCTCGGGGGGGCAGGGTATGAGCAGTTCTTC
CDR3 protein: CASSSLGGAGYEQFF

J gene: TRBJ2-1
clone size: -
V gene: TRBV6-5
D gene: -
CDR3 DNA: TGTGCCAGCAGTTACGGCCGAGGCAGGGTCGATGAGCAGTTCTTC
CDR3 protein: CASSYGRGRVDEQFF

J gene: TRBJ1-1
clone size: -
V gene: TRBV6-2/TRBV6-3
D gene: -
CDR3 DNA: TGTGCCAGCAGTTATCCTCCTCCTGAAGCTTTCTTT
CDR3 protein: CASSYPPPEAFF

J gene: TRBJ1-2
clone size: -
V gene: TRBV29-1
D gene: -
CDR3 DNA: TGCAGTGCCGCAGGAATTAACTATGGCTACACCTTC
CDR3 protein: CSAAGINYGYTF

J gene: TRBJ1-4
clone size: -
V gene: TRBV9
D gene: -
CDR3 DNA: TGTGCCAGCAGCCCCCCCCTGGAGGAATGTCTGTTTTTT
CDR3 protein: CASSPPLEECLFF

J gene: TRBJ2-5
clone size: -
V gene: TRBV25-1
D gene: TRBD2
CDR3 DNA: TGTGCCAGCAGTGATTCGGGGGGGCTGGAGACCCAGTACTTC
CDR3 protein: CASSDSGGLETQYF

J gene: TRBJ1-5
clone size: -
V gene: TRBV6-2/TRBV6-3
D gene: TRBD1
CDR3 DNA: TGTGCCAGCAGTCCCTACAGGGGTAATCAGCCCCAGCATTTT
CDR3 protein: CASSPYRGNQPQHF

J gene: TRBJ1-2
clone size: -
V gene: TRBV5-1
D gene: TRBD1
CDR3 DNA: TGCGCCAGCAGCTTAACCGGGACAGGGTCTTTTGGCTACACCTTC
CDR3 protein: CASSLTGTGSFGYTF

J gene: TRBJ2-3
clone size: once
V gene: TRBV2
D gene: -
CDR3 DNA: TGTGCCAGCAGTCTCCTTAGCACAGATACGCAGTATTTT
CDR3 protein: CASSLLSTDTQYF

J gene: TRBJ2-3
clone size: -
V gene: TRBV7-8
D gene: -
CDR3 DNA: TGTGCCAGCAGCCCAAGACAGTCTAGCACAGATACGCAGTATTTT
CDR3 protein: CASSPRQSSTDTQYF

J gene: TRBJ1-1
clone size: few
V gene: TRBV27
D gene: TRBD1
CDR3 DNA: TGTGCCAGCAGTCCGCCGACAGGGCGGAACACTGAAGCTTTCTTT
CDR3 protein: CASSPPTGRNTEAFF

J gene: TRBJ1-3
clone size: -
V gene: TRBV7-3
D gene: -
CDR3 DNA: TGTGCCAGCAGCTGGGACTCTGGAAACACCATATATTTT
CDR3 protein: CASSWDSGNTIYF

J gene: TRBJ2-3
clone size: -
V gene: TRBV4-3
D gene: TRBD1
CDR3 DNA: TGCGCCAGCAGCCAAGGCGGGACAGGATTTAGCACAGATACGCAGTATTTT
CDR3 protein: CASSQGGTGFSTDTQYF

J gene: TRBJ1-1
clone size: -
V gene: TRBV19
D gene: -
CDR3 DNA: TGTGCCAGTAGTGCCATGAACACTGAAGCTTTCTTT
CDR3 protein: CASSAMNTEAFF

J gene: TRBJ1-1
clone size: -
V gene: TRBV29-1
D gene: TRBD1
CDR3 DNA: TGCAGCGGCACAGGGGATATGAACACTGAAGCTTTCTTT
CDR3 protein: CSGTGDMNTEAFF

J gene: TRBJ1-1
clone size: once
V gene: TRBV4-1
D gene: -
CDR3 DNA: TGCGCCAGCAGCCAAGTTTGGGAAGCTGAAGCTTTCTTT
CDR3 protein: CASSQVWEAEAFF

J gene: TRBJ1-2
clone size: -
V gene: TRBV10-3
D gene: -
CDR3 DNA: TGTGCCATCAGCGGGGGCTATGGCTACACCTTC
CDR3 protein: CAISGGYGYTF

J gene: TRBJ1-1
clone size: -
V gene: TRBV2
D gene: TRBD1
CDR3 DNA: TGTGCCAGCAGTGAAACCGGACAGGGTGGGACTGAAGCTTTCTTT
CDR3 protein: CASSETGQGGTEAFF

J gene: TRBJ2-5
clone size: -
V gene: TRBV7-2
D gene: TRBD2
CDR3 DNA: TGTGCCAGCAGGAAGAGCCCGGGGGGGACAACCCAAGAGACCCAGTACTTC
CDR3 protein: CASRKSPGGTTQETQYF

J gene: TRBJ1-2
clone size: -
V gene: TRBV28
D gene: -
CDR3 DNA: TGTGCCAGCAGCCCAACAGGGCTTGGCTATGGCTACACCTTC
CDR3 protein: CASSPTGLGYGYTF

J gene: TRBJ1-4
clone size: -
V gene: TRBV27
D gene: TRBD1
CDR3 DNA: TGTGCCAGCAGTTTGCTCACAGGGGGCAGAGATGAAAAACTGTTTTTT
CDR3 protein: CASSLLTGGRDEKLFF

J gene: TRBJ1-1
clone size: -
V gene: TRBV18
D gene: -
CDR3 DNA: TGTGCCAGCTCTCCTAGTGTTGGTTTGACTGAAGCTTTCTTT
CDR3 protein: CASSPSVGLTEAFF

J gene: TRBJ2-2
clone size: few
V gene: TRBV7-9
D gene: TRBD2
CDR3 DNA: TGTGCCAGCAGCCGGACGGGGGGCGGGGAGCTGTTTTTT
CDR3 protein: CASSRTGGGELFF

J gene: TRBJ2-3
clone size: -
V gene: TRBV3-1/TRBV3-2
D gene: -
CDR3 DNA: TGTGCCAGCAGCCAAGATACAGCCACAGATACGCAGTATTTT
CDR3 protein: CASSQDTATDTQYF

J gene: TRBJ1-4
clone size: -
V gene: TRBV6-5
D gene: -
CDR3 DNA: TGTGCCAGCAGTTGGGGACACACGAATGATGAAAAACTGTTTTTT
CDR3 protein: CASSWGHTNDEKLFF

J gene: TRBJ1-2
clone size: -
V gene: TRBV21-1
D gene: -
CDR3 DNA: TGTGCCGGCAGCAAACGACCCCCAAAGTGGGGCTACACCTTC
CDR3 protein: CAGSKRPPKWGYTF

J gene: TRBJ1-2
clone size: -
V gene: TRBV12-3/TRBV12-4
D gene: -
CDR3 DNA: TGTGCCTCCTCCCGGGTGGGGTTGGGCGGCTACACCTTC
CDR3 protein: CASSRVGLGGYTF

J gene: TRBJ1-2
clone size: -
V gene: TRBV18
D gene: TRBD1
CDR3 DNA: TGTGCCAGCTCACCGGACAGGGACTATGGCTACACCTTC
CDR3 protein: CASSPDRDYGYTF

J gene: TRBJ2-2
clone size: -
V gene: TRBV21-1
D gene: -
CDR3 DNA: TGTGCCAGCAGCAAGCCCCCTCCTTCCTCCGAAGGCACCGGGGAGCTGTTTTTT
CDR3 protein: CASSKPPPSSEGTGELFF

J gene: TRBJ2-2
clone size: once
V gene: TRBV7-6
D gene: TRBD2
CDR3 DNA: TGTGCCAGCAGCTTATTAGCGGGGGGAACTACCGGGGAGCTGTTTTTT
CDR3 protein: CASSLLAGGTTGELFF

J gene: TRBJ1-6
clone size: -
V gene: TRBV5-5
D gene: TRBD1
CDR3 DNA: TGTGCCAGCAGCTTTGGTACTCGACAGGGAGGGAATTCACCCCTCCACTTT
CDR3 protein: CASSFGTRQGGNSPLHF

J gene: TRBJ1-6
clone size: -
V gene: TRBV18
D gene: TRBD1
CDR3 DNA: TGTGCCAGCTCACCCGGGACAGGGTCTTCACCCCTCCACTTT
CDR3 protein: CASSPGTGSSPLHF

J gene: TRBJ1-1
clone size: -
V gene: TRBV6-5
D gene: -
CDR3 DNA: TGTGCGGTGGGAACCCCGACTGAAGCTTTCTTT
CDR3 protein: CAVGTPTEAFF

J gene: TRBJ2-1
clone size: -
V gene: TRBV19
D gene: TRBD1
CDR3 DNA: TGTGCCAGTAGTTCTACAGGGGGCGCAGGGGTTGAGCAGTTCTTC
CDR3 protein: CASSSTGGAGVEQFF

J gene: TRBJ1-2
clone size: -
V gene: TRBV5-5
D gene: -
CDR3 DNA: TGTGCCAGCAGCTTGCGGGGAACTGGTGGCTACACCTTC
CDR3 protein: CASSLRGTGGYTF

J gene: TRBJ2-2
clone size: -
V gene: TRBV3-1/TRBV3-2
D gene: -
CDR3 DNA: TGTGCCAGCAGCCAAGTAGGGGAGGGGGCCCTCACCGGGGAGCTGTTTTTT
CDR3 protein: CASSQVGEGALTGELFF

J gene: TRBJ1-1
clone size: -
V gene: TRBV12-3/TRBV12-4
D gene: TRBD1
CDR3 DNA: TGTGCCAGCAGTTTACGGGACAGGGGAGTAGCTTTCTTT
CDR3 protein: CASSLRDRGVAFF

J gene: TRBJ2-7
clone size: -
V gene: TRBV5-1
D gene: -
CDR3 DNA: TGCGCCAGCACAATAACATCCGGGACTTCGGCCTCCTACGAGCAGTACTTC
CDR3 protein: CASTITSGTSASYEQYF

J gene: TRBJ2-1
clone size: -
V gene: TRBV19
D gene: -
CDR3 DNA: TGTGCCAGTAGTAGGCCAGAGCCCCCGAATGAGCAGTTCTTC
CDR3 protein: CASSRPEPPNEQFF

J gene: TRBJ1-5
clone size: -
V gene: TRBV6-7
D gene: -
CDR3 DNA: TGTGCCAGCAGTTACTCTACAGGGAGTCAGCCCCAGCATTTT
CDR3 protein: CASSYSTGSQPQHF

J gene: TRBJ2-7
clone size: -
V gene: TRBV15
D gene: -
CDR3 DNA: TGTGCCACCAGACGGGGGTCCGTCGGAGAGCAGTACTTC
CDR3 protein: CATRRGSVGEQYF